The clone carrying this TCR beta chain was seen only once. RNA transcripts served as template for amplifying TCR beta CDR3 sequences. Scientists carried out first-round RT-PCR using HTBI primers and then a second-round multiplex PCR. MiXCR, run by TCRdb on the multiplex PCR reads, gives a single entry per CDR3 protein. The data contain hundreds of thousands of distinct CDR3 sequences, approximately 39% of them singletons. These data are taken from a study of Graves' ophthalmopathy and Graves' hyperthyroidism. Specimen: peripheral blood. The receptor was isolated from an adult man with Graves' ophthalmopathy.

CDR3 protein: CASSFFSRSTNTGELFF. The CDR3 bases are TGTGCCAGCAGCTTCTTCAGTAGGTCCACGAACACCGGGGAGCTGTTTTTT. V usage is TRBV11-2 and J usage is TRBJ2-2; no clear D gene. The V and J ends lost 3 bases and 0 bases respectively, with 14 bases between them. The CDR3 consists of 17 residues. Germline-derived CDR1 and CDR2 are SGHAT and FQNNGV.